This is a list of T cell receptor beta chains from one sample in a study of blood T cell repertoires in COVID-19. The assay was immunoSEQ multiplex PCR, and TCRdb's table has in-frame clones only and misses some. Among 150,000 to 200,000 clones listed, around 86% were seen once. The material sequenced was peripheral blood. These receptors came from a man aged 50-60 years with active or convalescent COVID-19. CDR3s leave out the opening cysteine and the closing phenylalanine or tryptophan. D genes are given only for firm matches. The size field is filled for only some rows; it gives once, few, many or a size class.

j_gene	abundance	v_gene	d_gene	CDR3aa
TRBJ1-6	once	TRBV20-1	TRBD1	SASQGVGSPLH
TRBJ2-7	.	TRBV3-1/TRBV3-2	.	ASSQFGGIEQY
TRBJ1-1	.	TRBV10-3	TRBD1	AISEYDREDTEAF
TRBJ2-5	once	TRBV7-9	TRBD1	ASSLVLLRQGMGETQY
TRBJ1-2	.	TRBV2	.	ASSEAGGYT
TRBJ2-5	.	TRBV11-1	.	ASSLPGSTQY
TRBJ1-2	.	TRBV30	.	AWSAGGYGYT
TRBJ1-2	once	TRBV28	.	ASSLSFQGGGYT
TRBJ2-1	.	TRBV5-1	.	ASSFSGRDQGEQF
TRBJ1-1	few	TRBV3-1/TRBV3-2	.	ASSLSPRGEAF
TRBJ2-1	.	TRBV3-1/TRBV3-2	TRBD1	ASSQLRDRVTYNEQF